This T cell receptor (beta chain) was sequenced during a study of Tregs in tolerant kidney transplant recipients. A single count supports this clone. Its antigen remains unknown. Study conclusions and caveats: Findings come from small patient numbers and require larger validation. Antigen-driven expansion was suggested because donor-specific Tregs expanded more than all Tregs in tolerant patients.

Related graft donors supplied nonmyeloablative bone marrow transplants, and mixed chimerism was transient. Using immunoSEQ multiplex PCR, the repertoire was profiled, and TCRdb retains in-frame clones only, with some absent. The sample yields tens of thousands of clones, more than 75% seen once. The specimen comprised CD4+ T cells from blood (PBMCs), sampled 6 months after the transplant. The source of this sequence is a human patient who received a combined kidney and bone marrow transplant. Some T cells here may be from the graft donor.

Here the CDR3 DNA reads TGTGCCAGCAGCGATAGACGACTAGCGGGAGCGGAGACCCAGTACTTC. This sequence encodes CASSDRRLAGAETQYF. The gene calls are TRBV9 and TRBJ2-5; the match to TRBD2 covers 12 bases. The CDR3 has 16 amino acids. Germline V CDR1 and CDR2: SGDLS, YYNGEE. V shed 3 bases, J shed 5 bases, and the junction held 8 bases outside the gene matches.